The source of this TCR beta chain is a study of blood T cell repertoires in COVID-19. In the original analysis: It was from reference gene primer amplification that nucleated cell counts were estimated. Libraries were prepared by immunoSEQ multiplex PCR; TCRdb keeps only in-frame clonotypes and omits some of them. V and J calls and clone size follow that table, whereas D and trimming were derived from the DNA. The sample shows about 240,000 clones, roughly 79% of them seen only once. CDR3 length: 14 amino acids. CDR1 and CDR2 from the germline V gene are SGDLS and YYNGEE. After removal of 3 bases from V and 3 bases from J, the junction contained 5 bases not matched to a gene.

The material sequenced was peripheral blood. The origin of this receptor is an elderly woman with COVID-19, enrolled during active disease. The chain employs TRBV9 and TRBJ2-7; 8 nucleotides match TRBD1. Here the CDR3 DNA reads TGTGCCAGCAGCGCAACAGGGGGGTACTACGAGCAGTACTTC. Its translation is CASSATGGYYEQYF.